A selection of T cell receptor beta chains follows, all from one sample in a study of CD8+ T cells in alopecia areata. Measured with immunoSEQ multiplex PCR; TCRdb has only the in-frame clones, and not every one. The sample holds under 350,000 clones; roughly 60% are singletons and the top ten take 1.8%. The source was CD4+ T cells sorted from blood, collected at week 24, from a patient treated with tofacitinib. Receptor source: a human donor with alopecia areata. Both conserved end residues are trimmed from each CDR3.

J gene: TRBJ1-5; V gene: TRBV28; CDR3 protein: ASRPQGGHQPQH
J gene: TRBJ2-5; V gene: TRBV15; CDR3 protein: ATSEGAAVSRETQY
J gene: TRBJ2-7; V gene: TRBV30; CDR3 protein: AWAGTGPYEQY
J gene: TRBJ1-1; V gene: TRBV18; CDR3 protein: ASSEGAIRAF
J gene: TRBJ1-5; V gene: TRBV10-3; CDR3 protein: AISESRTGNQPQH
J gene: TRBJ2-3; V gene: TRBV4-3; CDR3 protein: ASSQDNGGGYGDTQY
J gene: TRBJ2-7; V gene: TRBV5-1; CDR3 protein: ASSFWRLAGDYEQY
J gene: TRBJ1-2; V gene: TRBV5-5; CDR3 protein: ASSPTPYGYT
J gene: TRBJ1-2; V gene: TRBV29-1; CDR3 protein: SVDKNYGYT
J gene: TRBJ2-7; V gene: TRBV25-1; CDR3 protein: ASITGRSSYEQY
J gene: TRBJ2-3; V gene: TRBV29-1; CDR3 protein: SVRGTNTDTQY
J gene: TRBJ2-3; V gene: TRBV9; CDR3 protein: ASSVTGTDTQY
J gene: TRBJ1-6; V gene: TRBV27; CDR3 protein: ASRDALNSPLH
J gene: TRBJ1-2; V gene: TRBV25-1; CDR3 protein: ASSAGTTYGYT
J gene: TRBJ2-3; V gene: TRBV10-3; CDR3 protein: ATKVGGYTDTQY
J gene: TRBJ2-5; V gene: TRBV5-4; CDR3 protein: ASKSDGNQETQY
J gene: TRBJ1-5; V gene: TRBV27; CDR3 protein: ASRGYGRGVEQPQH
J gene: TRBJ1-6; V gene: TRBV2; CDR3 protein: ASSEEINSPLH
J gene: TRBJ2-2; V gene: TRBV6-5; CDR3 protein: ASRLVGTGELF
J gene: TRBJ2-1; V gene: TRBV7-2; CDR3 protein: ASSLTRTSGGGNEQF
J gene: TRBJ2-3; V gene: TRBV28; CDR3 protein: ASSWRGEGDTQY
J gene: TRBJ2-6; V gene: TRBV30; CDR3 protein: AWRFPSGANVLT
J gene: TRBJ1-4; V gene: TRBV4-1; CDR3 protein: ASALLDEKLF
J gene: TRBJ2-3; V gene: TRBV7-9; CDR3 protein: ASSLDRGTDTQY
J gene: TRBJ2-6; V gene: TRBV5-4; CDR3 protein: ASSPDRGFGANVLT
J gene: TRBJ1-1; V gene: TRBV2; CDR3 protein: ASSEDSLNTEAF
J gene: TRBJ2-7; V gene: TRBV5-1; CDR3 protein: ASSLRTDSYEQY
J gene: TRBJ2-5; V gene: TRBV29-1; CDR3 protein: SVEGGLARQTQY
J gene: TRBJ2-3; V gene: TRBV15; CDR3 protein: ATSRGTETDTQY
J gene: TRBJ2-7; V gene: TRBV10-3; CDR3 protein: AISSGTYEQY
J gene: TRBJ2-2; V gene: TRBV9; CDR3 protein: ASSVSLNTGELF
J gene: TRBJ2-7; V gene: TRBV30; CDR3 protein: AWSGVGDEQY
J gene: TRBJ1-5; V gene: TRBV5-1; CDR3 protein: ASSLAGVRNQPQH
J gene: TRBJ2-5; V gene: TRBV7-8; CDR3 protein: ASSSGLYAGPAQY
J gene: TRBJ1-5; V gene: TRBV2; CDR3 protein: ASSQDGKGNQPQH
J gene: TRBJ1-6; V gene: TRBV7-3; CDR3 protein: ASSLTKDSSREPLH
J gene: TRBJ2-7; V gene: TRBV7-2; CDR3 protein: ASSPTPRRTGGEQY